Listed below are T cell receptor beta chains from one sample, sequenced in a study of blood T cell repertoires in COVID-19. Some clones are missing from TCRdb's copy, which holds only in-frame ones; the method was immunoSEQ multiplex PCR. Seen here are some 150,000 clones, about 90% observed once, and the top ten hold approximately 1.5%. Sequencing input: peripheral blood. Every receptor here comes from a woman aged 55 to 70 with acute or convalescent COVID-19. Each CDR3 is given with its conserved first and last residue. D genes are given only for firm matches. The listing skips clone size in some rows; elsewhere it reads once, few, many or a size class.

V gene	J gene	clone size	D gene	CDR3 DNA	CDR3 protein
TRBV6-5	TRBJ1-1	.	.	TGTGCCAGCATGCGGGGGGCTGAAGCTTTCTTT	CASMRGAEAFF
TRBV7-3	TRBJ2-2	.	.	TGTGCCAGCAGTCCATTAACAGGGAAGCTGTTTTTT	CASSPLTGKLFF
TRBV10-3	TRBJ2-3	few	.	TGTGCCATCAGTGAGAGCGTAGGCACAGATACGCAGTATTTT	CAISESVGTDTQYF
TRBV6-6	TRBJ1-5	.	.	TGTGCCAGCAGTTCGAGACTTGACGGGAATCAGCCCCAGCATTTT	CASSSRLDGNQPQHF
TRBV5-1	TRBJ1-6	.	.	TGCGCCACCAGGGAGGGGTATCTCGTCTCACCCCTCCACTTT	CATREGYLVSPLHF
TRBV6-5	TRBJ2-3	.	TRBD2	TGTGCCAGCAGCCCCACGGGAGGGTTCACAGATACGCAGTATTTT	CASSPTGGFTDTQYF
TRBV6-2/TRBV6-3	TRBJ2-4	.	.	TGTGCCAGCAGTGGCCCCGGGGGAGCCAAAAACATTCAGTACTTC	CASSGPGGAKNIQYF
TRBV3-1/TRBV3-2	TRBJ1-3	.	.	TGTGCCAGCAGCCAAGTAGGAGCCAGCTCTGGAAACACCATATATTTT	CASSQVGASSGNTIYF
TRBV28	TRBJ1-3	.	.	TGTGCCAGTTACGACCGGGACACCGCCCGCTCTGGAAACACCATATATTTT	CASYDRDTARSGNTIYF
TRBV20-1	TRBJ2-7	.	TRBD1	TGCAGTGCCGACAGGGCCTACGAGCAGTACTTC	CSADRAYEQYF
TRBV19	TRBJ1-5	once	.	TGTGCCAGTAGTCCGATCGGACAGAATCAGCCCCAGCATTTT	CASSPIGQNQPQHF
TRBV4-2	TRBJ1-3	.	.	TGTGCCAGCAGCCAAGCCGGACCGGCAGGGAACACCATATATTTT	CASSQAGPAGNTIYF
TRBV28	TRBJ2-7	.	TRBD1	TGTGCCAGCAGTTTAGGGACAGGGGGCATTTACGAGCAGTACTTC	CASSLGTGGIYEQYF
TRBV5-8	TRBJ1-5	.	.	TGTGCCAGCAGAAGAGGTATCTATAGCAATCAGCCCCAGCATTTT	CASRRGIYSNQPQHF
TRBV9	TRBJ2-5	.	TRBD2	TGTGCCAGCAGCGCCCGGGGGGGGCTGGAGACCCAGTACTTC	CASSARGGLETQYF
TRBV7-9	TRBJ2-5	.	TRBD2	TGTGCCAGCAGCTTAGATTCGCTAGCGGGCGTCCAAGAGACCCAGTACTTC	CASSLDSLAGVQETQYF
TRBV5-4	TRBJ1-2	.	TRBD1	TGTGCCAGCACACCAGGGGGGACCTCTAACTATGGCTACACCTTC	CASTPGGTSNYGYTF
TRBV28	TRBJ1-5	.	TRBD1	TGTGCCAGCAGAAGATTCCCCCCGTTTGGGACAGGGGGCTCGTATCAGCCCCAGCATTTT	CASRRFPPFGTGGSYQPQHF